The 12 T cell receptor beta chains given below trace back to one sample, sequenced in a study of low-dose radiotherapy and immunotherapy resistance in tumors. Both TCRalpha and TCRbeta chains were reverse transcribed with V-gene-specific primers. It was with a constant-region primer and a V-primer adapter that TCRs were amplified over about 19 PCR cycles. TCRdb itself ran the reads through MiXCR, one entry per CDR3 protein. The repertoire consists of 65,000 to 90,000 distinct CDR3 sequences, with approximately 17% occurring once and the leading ten covering approximately 6%. Noted time point: before trial treatment. The sample consisted of PBMCs, taken before treatment. The receptor source for this set is a male donor with prostate cancer.

Ten or more counts support this clonotype. The chain uses TRBV14 and TRBJ2-7; D ambiguous. Looked up from germline, CDR1 is SGHDN and CDR2 is FVKESK. With 6 bases removed from V and 3 bases from J, the gap between germline ends came to 9 bases. The CDR3 runs 12 residues. CDR3 region: CASRRDFYEQYF. The CDR3 DNA sequence: TGTGCCAGCAGGCGCGACTTCTACGAGCAGTACTTC.

This clonotype was detected many times. The gene calls are TRBV6-1 and TRBJ2-7, with 8 nucleotides matching TRBD2. Trimming at V came to 6 bases and at J to 6 bases, leaving 10 bases not matched to a gene. The CDR3 runs 14 residues. CDR1 MNHNS and CDR2 SASEGT come from the germline V gene. Here the CDR3 reads CASRTGGDRVEQYF. The CDR3 bases are TGTGCCAGCAGAACGGGAGGGGATCGGGTCGAGCAGTACTTC.

A few counts support this clonotype. J is TRBJ2-7 and V is TRBV6-2 or TRBV6-3, with TRBD1 matching over 9 bases. With V trimmed by 2 bases and J by 3 bases, 5 bases remained unmatched. The CDR3 runs 15 residues. Per the germline V gene, CDR1 is MNHEY and CDR2 is SVGEGT. CDR3 sequence: CASSYPGQGYYEQYF. The CDR3 nucleotides are TGTGCCAGCAGTTACCCGGGACAGGGCTACTACGAGCAGTACTTC.

This clonotype was seen ten or more times. The genes are TRBV7-9 and TRBJ2-1, with D maybe TRBD1 (5 bases). The CDR3 covers 15 residues. V lost 5 bases, J lost 0 bases, and 11 bases lay in between. Germline lookup yields CDR1 SEHNR and CDR2 FQNEAQ (reference sequence). This CDR3 is CASSTPGNSYNEQFF. The CDR3, as DNA: TGTGCCAGCAGCACTCCAGGGAACTCCTACAATGAGCAGTTCTTC.

This clonotype was seen more than once but under ten times. V usage is TRBV5-1 and J usage is TRBJ2-5; D unresolved. Trimming cost V 5 bases and J 1 base, with 12 bases left between them. This CDR3 has 14 amino acids. Germline V lookup: CDR1 SGHRS, CDR2 YFSETQ. The CDR3 DNA follows: TGCGCCAGCAGATTTGGTCCGGGCCAAGAGACCCAGTACTTC. It codes for CASRFGPGQETQYF.

In its sample, this clonotype was seen a few times. This chain links TRBV7-2 with TRBJ2-3, with TRBD2 matching 8 bases. With 5 bases clipped from V and 6 bases from J, the junction kept 10 bases outside the gene matches. Germline V gene sequence: CDR1 SGHTA, CDR2 FQGNSA. The CDR3 length is 15 residues. The CDR3 loop reads CASSGTGGAADTQYF. CDR3 nucleotides: TGTGCCAGCAGCGGGACGGGGGGGGCCGCGGATACGCAGTATTTT.

This clonotype has ten or more counts. This chain uses TRBV4-1 with TRBJ2-1; D gene uncertain. The V gene lost 3 bases and the J gene lost 5 bases, with 11 bases spanning the gap. Germline values: CDR1 MGHRA, CDR2 YSYEKL. This CDR3 has 14 amino acids. CDR3 sequence: CASSHQERDNEQFF. The CDR3, as DNA: TGCGCCAGCAGCCACCAAGAACGAGACAATGAGCAGTTCTTC.

The rearrangement uses TRBV6-1 and TRBJ2-1; TRBD2 matches 11 bases. CDR3 length equals 16 residues. Germline CDR1 and CDR2: MNHNS and SASEGT. The J segment lost 7 bases and the V segment lost 6 bases, leaving 11 bases of the junction unmatched. The CDR3 spells CASSRVTSGSKNEQFF. CDR3 nucleotides: TGTGCCAGCAGCCGAGTTACTAGCGGGAGTAAGAATGAGCAGTTCTTC.

This clonotype was detected many times. The chain combines TRBV7-6 with TRBJ1-3; no definite D call. This CDR3 has 16 amino acids. The germline CDR1 and CDR2 sequences are SGHVS and FNYEAQ. Trimming left V 5 bases short and J 0 bases short, with 14 bases between. The CDR3 sequence is CASSVSGAGSGNTIYF. The CDR3 nucleotides are TGTGCCAGCAGCGTTAGCGGTGCGGGCTCTGGAAACACCATATATTTT. Drawing the rest from reference TRBV7-6 and TRBJ1-3, the complete variable domain is GAGVSQSPRYKVTKRGQDVALRCDPISGHVSLYWYRQALGQGPEFLTYFNYEAQQDKSGLPNDRFSAERPEGSISTLTIQRTEQRDSAMYRCASSVSGAGSGNTIYFGEGSWLTVV.

This clonotype was counted at least ten times. The chain links TRBV9 to TRBJ2-5, with TRBD2 matching 9 bases. CDR1 and CDR2 from the germline V gene are SGDLS and YYNGEE. This CDR3 region has 16 residues. Trimming took 3 bases from V and 4 from J; bases not matched to a gene: 10. DNA of the CDR3: TGTGCCAGCAGCGCCCAGTCTAGCGGGGTTAGAGAGACCCAGTACTTC. Translation: CASSAQSSGVRETQYF.

There are a few counts of this clonotype. The V gene is TRBV2, the J gene TRBJ1-2; tentative D call: TRBD1 (5 bases). Trimming stripped 6 bases from V and 7 bases from J, with 12 bases between. The CDR3 sequence is 12 residues long. The germline CDR1 and CDR2 sequences are SNHLY and FYNNEI. CDR3 region: CASSAGTSGYTF. The CDR3 nucleotides are TGTGCCAGCAGCGCCGGGACGTCTGGCTACACCTTC.

This clonotype has ten or more counts. V gene TRBV15 combines with J gene TRBJ2-7; no clear D. The CDR3 loop spans 14 amino acids. CDR1 LNHNV and CDR2 YYDKDF come from the germline V gene (reference sequence). Between the trimmed V and J ends, which lost 1 base and 3 bases, there was a span of 10 bases. In nucleotides, the CDR3 is TGTGCCACCAGCAGAGCCGGCGACGACTACGAGCAGTACTTC. Its translation is CATSRAGDDYEQYF.